This T cell receptor beta chain appears in the sequencing data of a study of T cells after yellow fever vaccination. Whole-study results and caveats: Clonotypes appearing in both CD4 and CD8 compartments existed, and their share was small. The secondary response peaked faster, at day 5 versus 15, but was weaker.

This clonotype was recorded at least ten times. Antigen specificity is unknown. TCRdb called the 5' RACE reads again in MiXCR, with one record for every CDR3 protein. The repertoire consists of a few hundred thousand distinct CDR3 sequences, with less than 9% occurring once and the leading ten covering approximately 0.84%. The CDR3 runs 14 residues. Per the germline V gene, CDR1 is KGHSH and CDR2 is LQKENI. V was shortened by 3 bases and J by 0 bases, with 8 bases between the two germline ends. The V gene is TRBV18, the J gene TRBJ2-5; TRBD2 is a possible D gene (5 bases). This TCR was recovered from a man aged 25-40 years who received the YFV17D yellow fever vaccine. The sample here was CD4+ T cells sorted from PBMCs, taken 15 days after the yellow fever booster vaccination. The CDR3 DNA reads as TGTGCCAGCTCACCCCCGGGATACCAAGAGACCCAGTACTTC. This codes for CASSPPGYQETQYF.